The present entry profiles one TCR beta chain with its context. No antigen is known for it. The data are from a study of identical twins. Whole-study results and caveats: Researchers caution that invariant MAIT and iNKT cells could partly confound zero-insertion analyses.

CDR1 is SGHAT, CDR2 FQNNGV, per germline. The CDR3 sequence is 15 residues long. V was trimmed by 5 bases and J by 0 bases, leaving 11 bases between them. TCRdb recomputed calls from the 5' RACE reads with MiXCR, one row per CDR3 protein. The sample lists 400,000 to 550,000 distinct CDR3 sequences; 24% were seen once. These data also featured in a second study, about T cells expressing NK-cell markers. That source adds: The eight sequenced donors comprised seven who were HCMV-seropositive and one who was seronegative. Each of six donors carried dominant NKG2C+ clonotypes accounting for about 1.0-7.0% of CD8+ T cells. The CD3+CD56-NKG2C+ fraction of several donors was also led by these clonotypes.

The sequenced sample was CD4+ T cells sorted from blood. This receptor was taken from a woman between 18 and 30 years old in good health. V is TRBV11-2 and J is TRBJ2-1; unclear D gene. This CDR3 reads CASSPGWSSYNEQFF. CDR3 in DNA: TGTGCCAGCAGCCCGGGCTGGAGCTCCTACAATGAGCAGTTCTTC.